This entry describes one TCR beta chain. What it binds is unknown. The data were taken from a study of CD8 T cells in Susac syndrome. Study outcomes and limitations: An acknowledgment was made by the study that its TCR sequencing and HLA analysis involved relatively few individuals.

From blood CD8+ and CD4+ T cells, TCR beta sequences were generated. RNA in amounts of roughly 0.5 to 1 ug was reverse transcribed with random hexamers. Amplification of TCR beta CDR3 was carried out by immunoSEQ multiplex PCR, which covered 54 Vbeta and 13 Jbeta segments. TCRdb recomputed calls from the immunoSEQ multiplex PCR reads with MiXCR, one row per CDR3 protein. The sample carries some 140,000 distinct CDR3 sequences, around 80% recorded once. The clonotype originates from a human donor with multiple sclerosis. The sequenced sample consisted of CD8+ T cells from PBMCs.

In DNA form, the CDR3 reads TGTGCCACCAGTGCCGGGGGTTACACTGAAGCTTTCTTT. It yields the protein CATSAGGYTEAFF. V usage is TRBV24-1 and J usage is TRBJ1-1; possible D gene TRBD1, 5 bases. The CDR3 is made up of 13 amino acids. The V end lost 5 bases, the J end lost 3 bases, and 9 bases lay between the germline ends. Germline V CDR1 and CDR2: KGHDR, SFDVKD.